This T cell receptor beta chain was sequenced during a study of T cells in Graves' hyperthyroidism and ophthalmopathy. RNA transcripts yielded amplified TCR beta CDR3 regions. Carried out on the TCR CDR3, a first-round RT-PCR used the HTBI primer set. TCRdb ran MiXCR on the multiplex PCR reads and lists one entry per CDR3 protein. The repertoire consists of a few hundred thousand distinct CDR3 sequences, with roughly 15% occurring once and the leading ten covering around 20%. Per germline, CDR1 SNHLY and CDR2 FYNNEI. This CDR3 is built from 16 residues. V lost 2 bases and J 0 bases, leaving 12 bases between the germline ends. This clonotype was observed at least ten times.

Sample: blood. This receptor was identified in a woman under 40 with Graves' ophthalmopathy. The chain uses TRBV2 and TRBJ2-3; D gene unclear. This CDR3 is CASSEMVSLSTDTQYF. The CDR3 DNA reads TGTGCCAGCAGTGAAATGGTCAGCCTTAGCACAGATACGCAGTATTTT.